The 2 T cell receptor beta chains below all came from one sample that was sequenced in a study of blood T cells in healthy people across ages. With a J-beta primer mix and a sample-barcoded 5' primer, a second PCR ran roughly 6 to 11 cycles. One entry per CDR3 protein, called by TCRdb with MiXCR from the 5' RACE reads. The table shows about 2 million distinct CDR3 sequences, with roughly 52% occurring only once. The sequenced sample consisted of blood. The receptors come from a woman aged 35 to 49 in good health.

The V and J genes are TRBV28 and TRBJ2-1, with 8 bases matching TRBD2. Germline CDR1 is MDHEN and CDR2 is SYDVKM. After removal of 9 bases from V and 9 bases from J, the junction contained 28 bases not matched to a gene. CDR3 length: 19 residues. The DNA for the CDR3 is TGTGCCAGTCCGAAAAAAGTCGGGGGGGGCGATAAAGTTGCGGGTGAGCAGTTCTTC. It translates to CASPKKVGGGDKVAGEQFF.

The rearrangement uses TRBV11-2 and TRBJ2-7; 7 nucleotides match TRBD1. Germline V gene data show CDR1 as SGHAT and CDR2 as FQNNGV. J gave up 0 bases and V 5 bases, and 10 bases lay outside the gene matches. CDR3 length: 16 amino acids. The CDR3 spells CASSISGTVISYEQYF. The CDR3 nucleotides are TGTGCCAGCAGCATATCCGGGACAGTGATCTCCTACGAGCAGTACTTC.